The next 20 T cell receptor beta chains were all read from a single sample in a study of blood T cell repertoires in COVID-19. The table came from immunoSEQ multiplex PCR; TCRdb's copy has only in-frame clones and leaves some out. The top ten hold around a tenth of the sample, which has about 90,000 clones, approximately 80% seen once. Specimen: peripheral blood. The source is a woman older than 75 with acute or convalescent COVID-19.

J is TRBJ2-7 and V is TRBV5-6; 14 bases align to TRBD2. CDR1 and CDR2 (germline): SGHDT, YYEEEE. The CDR3 extends over 15 amino acids. J lost 3 bases, V lost 3 bases, and 2 bases had no gene match. The DNA of the CDR3 is TGTGCCAGCAGCTACGGACTAGCGGGAGGCTACGAGCAGTACTTC. The encoded protein is CASSYGLAGGYEQYF.

This sequence joins TRBV4-3 and TRBJ2-7; 10 positions match TRBD2. V shed 5 bases, J shed 5 bases, and the junction held 9 bases outside the gene matches. From germline, CDR1 is LGHNA and CDR2 YSLEER. This CDR3 is built from 15 residues. This CDR3 reads CASSFQPGLADEQYF. In DNA, the CDR3 is TGCGCCAGCAGCTTCCAGCCCGGACTAGCGGACGAGCAGTACTTC.

This clone occurred a few times. V and J are TRBV6-6 and TRBJ2-1; D possibly corresponds to TRBD1 (6 bases). The ends were cut back, 2 bases at V and 6 bases at J, with 8 bases in the middle. The CDR3 spans 13 residues. Germline V CDR1 and CDR2: MNHNY, SVGAGI (reference sequence). The CDR3: CASSYIGGNEQFF. The CDR3 region has the DNA TGTGCCAGCAGTTACATAGGGGGCAATGAGCAGTTCTTC.

The V gene is TRBV5-1, the J gene TRBJ1-4; D is possibly TRBD1 (6 bases). With 4 bases removed from V and 7 bases from J, the gap between germline ends came to 17 bases. CDR3 size: 15 residues. Germline values: CDR1 SGHRS, CDR2 YFSETQ. For the CDR3, the DNA is TGCGCCAGCAGCCCTATGCAGGGGAGGGGTGAAAAACTGTTTTTT. This gives the protein CASSPMQGRGEKLFF. Full variable domain (missing parts from reference TRBV5-1 and TRBJ1-4): KAGVTQTPRYLIKTRGQQVTLSCSPISGHRSVSWYQQTPGQGLQFLFEYFSETQRNKGNFPGRFSGRQFSNSRSEMNVSTLELGDSALYLCASSPMQGRGEKLFFGSGTQLSVL.

The CDR3 here is CASSMGSGGVTPLHF. In DNA, the CDR3 is TGTGCCAGTAGTATGGGGTCAGGGGGCGTTACACCCCTCCACTTT. The V gene is TRBV19, the J gene TRBJ1-6; 8 bases agree with TRBD1. V lost 3 bases, J lost 11 bases, and 9 bases stayed unmatched. Germline loops: CDR1 LNHDA, CDR2 SQIVND (reference sequence). This CDR3 has 15 residues.

This clone was seen a handful of times. The chain links TRBV7-9 to TRBJ2-1; the D gene is possibly TRBD2 (6 bases). CDR3 length: 15 amino acids. The germline V and J ends were trimmed by 0 bases and 2 bases, with 8 bases remaining between them. Germline values: CDR1 SEHNR, CDR2 FQNEAQ (reference sequence). CDR3 in DNA: TGTGCCAGCAGCTTAGCCGGGACTGCCTACAATGAGCAGTTCTTC. This codes for CASSLAGTAYNEQFF.

V usage is TRBV6-5 and J usage is TRBJ2-7; tentatively, D is TRBD1 (5 bases). In germline, CDR1 is MNHEY, CDR2 SVGAGI. This CDR3 has 15 residues. The ends were cut back, 5 bases at V and 6 bases at J, with 20 bases in the middle. The CDR3 nucleotides are TGTGCCAGCAGTACCAGACAGTCCTCCGTTCTCGAGCAGTACTTC. It codes for CASSTRQSSVLEQYF.

There are a few counts of this clone. The chain combines TRBV2 with TRBJ1-2; D is perhaps TRBD1 (6 bases). From germline, CDR1 is SNHLY and CDR2 FYNNEI. The CDR3 extends over 12 amino acids. The V and J ends lost 4 bases and 8 bases respectively, with 11 bases between them. The CDR3 here is CASSAQGWGYTF. In DNA form, the CDR3 reads TGTGCCAGCAGTGCACAGGGATGGGGCTACACCTTC.

This clone was seen only once. The rearrangement links TRBV30 to TRBJ2-1; 8 bases are shared with TRBD2. The CDR3 totals 12 residues. The J segment lost 13 bases and the V segment lost 1 base, leaving 6 bases of the junction unmatched. CDR1 is GTSNPN, CDR2 SVGIG, per germline (reference sequence). The CDR3 DNA reads TGTGCCTGGAGTGGAGCGGGAGCTTTTCAGTTCTTC. It specifies CAWSGAGAFQFF.

This clone appeared a single time. In DNA form, the CDR3 reads TGTGCCAGCACCGACAGGGCCGGGGAGCTGTTTTTT. This translates into CASTDRAGELFF. The rearrangement joins TRBV6-5 to TRBJ2-2; 7 bases map to TRBD1. The V gene's germline CDR1 is MNHEY and CDR2 SVGAGI. CDR3 size: 12 residues. Losses at the gene ends were 7 bases for V and 6 bases for J; bases not matched to a gene: 2.

V and J are TRBV7-3 and TRBJ2-7, with 10 positions matching TRBD2. The CDR3 runs to 15 residues. CDR1 is SGHTA and CDR2 is FQGTGA in the germline V gene. The V gene end was trimmed by 3 bases and the J gene end by 0 bases; junction bases not matched to a gene: 2. CDR3 coding DNA: TGTGCCAGCAGCTTCGCTAGCGGGAGCTCCTACGAGCAGTACTTC. Protein product: CASSFASGSSYEQYF.

The V and J genes are TRBV3-1 (or the pseudogene TRBV3-2) and TRBJ1-2, with D perhaps TRBD1 (6 bases). The CDR3 consists of 14 residues. In germline, CDR1 is LGHDT, CDR2 YNNKEL (reference sequence). V shed 4 bases and J shed 8 bases, with 17 bases lying between them. The CDR3 is CASSPQGQPEGYTF. The CDR3 DNA reads TGTGCCAGCAGCCCCCAAGGACAGCCAGAGGGCTACACCTTC.

V gene TRBV27 combines with J gene TRBJ1-3, with D unclear. This CDR3 has 19 amino acids. Trimming removed 2 bases from V and 0 bases from J, with 20 bases in between. Looked up from germline, CDR1 is MNHEY and CDR2 is SMNVEV (reference sequence). In DNA form, the CDR3 reads TGTGCCAGCAGTTTACGGGTTGATCCTTTACGAAACTCTGGAAACACCATATATTTT. Translating gives CASSLRVDPLRNSGNTIYF.

With regard to this clone: The junction departs from the called germline gene at one end, perhaps through a read error. The rearrangement links TRBV29-1 to TRBJ1-2, with 8 bases fitting TRBD1. Looked up from germline, CDR1 is SQVTM and CDR2 is ANQGSEA. The CDR3 contains 14 residues. Written as DNA, the CDR3 is TGCAGCGTGGAAGGGACAGGCGTTGGATATGGCTACACCTTC. Amino acids: CSVEGTGVGYGYTF.

The gene calls are TRBV4-3 and TRBJ1-1; D perhaps matches TRBD1 (5 bases). The CDR3 runs 15 residues. Per germline, CDR1 LGHNA and CDR2 YSLEER. Trimming stripped 0 bases from V and 4 bases from J, with 12 bases between. CDR3 nucleotide sequence: TGCGCCAGCAGCCAAGAGGCGGGGGTTGGCACTGAAGCTTTCTTT. This encodes CASSQEAGVGTEAFF.

The chain employs TRBV7-2 and TRBJ2-5, with 11 bases that match TRBD2. The CDR3 contains 15 residues. Per germline, CDR1 SGHTA and CDR2 FQGNSA. With V trimmed by 5 bases and J by 5 bases, 7 bases remained unmatched. CDR3 amino acids: CASSPLAGGRETQYF. The CDR3 DNA reads TGTGCCAGCAGCCCTTTAGCGGGGGGGAGGGAGACCCAGTACTTC.

This clone was detected only a few times. V gene TRBV28 combines with J gene TRBJ1-5; D is uncertain. The V end lost 6 bases, the J end lost 0 bases, and 9 bases lay between the germline ends. This CDR3 contains 14 residues. Germline loops: CDR1 MDHEN, CDR2 SYDVKM. CDR3: CASSLGVSNQPQHF. The CDR3 DNA follows: TGTGCCAGCAGCTTGGGAGTTAGCAATCAGCCCCAGCATTTT.

The V call is TRBV5-4, the J call TRBJ1-5; 7 bases agree with TRBD1. Germline V gene sequence: CDR1 SGHNT, CDR2 YYREEE (reference sequence). This CDR3 contains 20 residues. The J segment lost 3 bases and the V segment lost 4 bases, leaving 22 bases of the junction unmatched. CDR3 region: CASSPEVGTDGELANQPQHF. CDR3 DNA sequence: TGTGCCAGCAGCCCCGAGGTAGGGACAGATGGGGAATTGGCCAATCAGCCCCAGCATTTT. Using reference TRBV5-4 and TRBJ1-5 for the parts outside the CDR3, the full variable domain is ETGVTQSPTHLIKTRGQQVTLRCSSQSGHNTVSWYQQALGQGPQFIFQYYREEENGRGNFPPRFSGLQFPNYSSELNVNALELDDSALYLCASSPEVGTDGELANQPQHFGDGTRLSIL.

V and J are TRBV7-2 and TRBJ2-5; TRBD2 agrees at 8 bases. Germline CDR1 reads SGHTA; CDR2 reads FQGNSA. J gave up 4 bases and V 5 bases, and 9 bases lay outside the gene matches. The CDR3 spans 15 residues. The CDR3 bases are TGTGCCAGCAGCCAGGTGGGACTAGGGGGAGAGACCCAGTACTTC. It is translated as CASSQVGLGGETQYF.

This chain links TRBV7-2 with TRBJ1-1; 10 bases agree with TRBD1. V lost 4 bases, J lost 2 bases, and 7 bases stayed unmatched. Germline V gene lookup returns CDR1 SGHTA and CDR2 FQGNSA. CDR3 size: 16 residues. This CDR3 is CASSSVGTGVNTEAFF. As DNA, the CDR3 is TGTGCCAGCAGCTCGGTGGGGACAGGGGTTAACACTGAAGCTTTCTTT.